The next 12 T cell receptor beta chains were all read from a single sample in a study of T-cell reconstitution after alpha-beta-depleted transplantation in children. Preparing the TCRbeta library involved the use of unique molecular identifiers. TCRdb recomputed calls from the PCR reads with MiXCR, one row per CDR3 protein. The table lists about 200,000 distinct CDR3 sequences, approximately 6.8% of them singletons, with just over 4.5% in the top ten. The material was PBMCs, obtained before TCRalphabeta/CD19-depleted stem cell transplant. These receptor sequences come from a girl under three years old with combined immunodeficiency, due to receive a stem cell transplant.

There are many counts of this clonotype. V and J are TRBV20-1 and TRBJ2-3; D gene ambiguous. In germline, CDR1 is DFQATT, CDR2 SNEGSKA (reference sequence). The CDR3 spans 15 residues. Trimming stripped 5 bases from V and 6 bases from J, with 21 bases between. This chain's CDR3 is CSAYRPAALRDTQYF. The CDR3 DNA follows: TGCAGTGCTTACCGCCCGGCCGCGTTGAGGGATACGCAGTATTTT.

This clonotype was recorded at least ten times. The chain employs TRBV5-1 and TRBJ1-1; 11 nucleotides match TRBD1. J gave up 4 bases and V 3 bases, and 2 bases lay outside the gene matches. Looked up from germline, CDR1 is SGHRS and CDR2 is YFSETQ. The CDR3 loop spans 14 amino acids. As DNA, the CDR3 is TGCGCCAGCAGCTCCGGACAGGGGGCCACTGAAGCTTTCTTT. It specifies CASSSGQGATEAFF.

The chain links TRBV30 to TRBJ2-7; D not resolved. The V gene's germline CDR1 is GTSNPN and CDR2 SVGIG (reference sequence). V was cut by 5 bases and J by 6 bases, with 14 bases left in between. The length of the CDR3 is 12 residues. CDR3: CAWDGVLSEQYF. The CDR3 region has the DNA TGTGCCTGGGACGGTGTTCTCAGCGAGCAGTACTTC.

The sample holds many counts of this clonotype. The genes are TRBV4-1 and TRBJ2-2, with D possibly being TRBD2 (6 bases). V was cut by 6 bases and J by 5 bases, with 19 bases left in between. Per germline, CDR1 MGHRA and CDR2 YSYEKL. This CDR3 is 16 amino acids long. The CDR3 is CASRDVGAGPTGELFF. CDR3 nucleotides: TGCGCCAGCAGGGACGTAGGAGCGGGCCCGACCGGGGAGCTGTTTTTT.

This clonotype was observed many times. The chain links TRBV10-3 to TRBJ1-1, with D unclear. CDR3 size: 14 residues. Germline V gives CDR1 ENHRY, CDR2 SYGVKD. The ends were cut back, 2 bases at V and 4 bases at J, with 11 bases in the middle. CDR3 loop: CAISEGLSSTEAFF. The DNA of the CDR3 is TGTGCCATCAGTGAGGGGCTCTCGAGCACTGAAGCTTTCTTT.

This clonotype was picked up many times. The genes are TRBV13 and TRBJ2-1; D tentatively reads TRBD1 or TRBD2 (5 bases each). The CDR3 has 13 residues. V was cut by 5 bases and J by 7 bases, with 12 bases left in between. CDR1 and CDR2 from the germline V gene are PRHDT and FYEKMQ (reference sequence). The CDR3 sequence is CASSRGTGNEQFF. The CDR3 nucleotides are TGTGCCAGCAGCAGGGGTACGGGAAATGAGCAGTTCTTC.

This clonotype was detected many times. The chain joins TRBV28 to TRBJ1-2; D not resolved. Germline V lookup: CDR1 MDHEN, CDR2 SYDVKM. The CDR3 consists of 13 residues. With 4 bases removed from V and 6 bases from J, the gap between germline ends came to 12 bases. The CDR3 reads CASSSLHEHGYTF. For the CDR3, the DNA is TGTGCCAGCAGTTCCTTACACGAACATGGCTACACCTTC.

The sample holds many counts of this clonotype. The V and J genes are TRBV14 and TRBJ2-1; D ambiguous. Germline CDR1 SGHDN, CDR2 FVKESK. V lost 0 bases and J 2 bases, leaving 14 bases between the germline ends. The CDR3 is made up of 17 amino acids. CDR3 DNA sequence: TGTGCCAGCAGCCAAGAAGTAGGCAGACCCCCCTACAATGAGCAGTTCTTC. It translates to CASSQEVGRPPYNEQFF. Variable domain in full (rest from reference TRBV14 and TRBJ2-1): EAGVTQFPSHSVIEKGQTVTLRCDPISGHDNLYWYRRVMGKEIKFLLHFVKESKQDESGMPNNRFLAERTGGTYSTLKVQPAELEDSGVYFCASSQEVGRPPYNEQFFGPGTRLTVL.

Ten or more counts support this clonotype. CDR3 DNA: TGTGCCAGCAGCCACCCCAGTCCGGACTACCCCTTCAGCTCCTACAATGAGCAGTTCTTC. It yields the protein CASSHPSPDYPFSSYNEQFF. The chain couples TRBV14 to TRBJ2-1, with D possibly TRBD2 on 6 matching bases. V lost 3 bases and J 0 bases, leaving 24 bases between the germline ends. CDR1 SGHDN and CDR2 FVKESK come from the germline V gene. The CDR3 loop spans 20 amino acids.

Many counts were recorded for this clonotype. The chain uses TRBV29-1 and TRBJ1-1; 11 bases are a match to TRBD1. V lost 5 bases, J lost 2 bases, and 4 bases stayed unmatched. Per germline, CDR1 SQVTM and CDR2 ANQGSEA. This CDR3 is built from 14 residues. The CDR3 here is CSVWDRGINTEAFF. CDR3 sequence (DNA): TGCAGCGTTTGGGACAGGGGGATTAACACTGAAGCTTTCTTT.

This clonotype was found many times. The CDR3 protein is CSANPTSGSLYEQYF. CDR3 sequence (DNA): TGCAGTGCTAATCCGACTAGCGGGAGCCTCTACGAGCAGTACTTC. The chain is built from TRBV20-1 and TRBJ2-7; 12 nucleotides agree with TRBD2. CDR1 is DFQATT and CDR2 is SNEGSKA in the germline V gene (reference sequence). This CDR3 is built from 15 residues. The V segment lost 4 bases and the J segment 3 bases; nucleotides outside the gene matches: 7.

This clonotype was seen ten or more times. V and J are TRBV29-1 and TRBJ1-2; 8 bases align to TRBD1. Germline loops: CDR1 SQVTM, CDR2 ANQGSEA. V shed 0 bases, J shed 4 bases, and the junction held 7 bases outside the gene matches. The CDR3 is 15 amino acids. The CDR3 sequence is CSVEEEQGGLYGYTF. The CDR3, as DNA: TGCAGCGTTGAAGAGGAACAGGGGGGCCTCTATGGCTACACCTTC.